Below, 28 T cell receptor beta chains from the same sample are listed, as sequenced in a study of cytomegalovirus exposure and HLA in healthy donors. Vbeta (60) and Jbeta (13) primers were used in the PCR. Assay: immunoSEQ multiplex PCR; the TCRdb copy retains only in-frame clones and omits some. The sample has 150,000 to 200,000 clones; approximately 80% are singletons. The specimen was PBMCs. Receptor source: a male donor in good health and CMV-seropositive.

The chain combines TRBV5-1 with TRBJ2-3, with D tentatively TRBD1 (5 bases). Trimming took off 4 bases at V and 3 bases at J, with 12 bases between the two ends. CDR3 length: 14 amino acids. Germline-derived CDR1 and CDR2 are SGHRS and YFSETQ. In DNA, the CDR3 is TGCGCCAGCAGCAAGGGCAGACAGACAGATACGCAGTATTTT. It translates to CASSKGRQTDTQYF.

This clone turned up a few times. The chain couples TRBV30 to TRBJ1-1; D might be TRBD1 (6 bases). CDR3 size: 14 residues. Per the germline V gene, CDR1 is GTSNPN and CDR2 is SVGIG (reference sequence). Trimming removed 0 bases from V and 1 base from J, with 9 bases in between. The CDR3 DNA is TGTGCCTGGAGTGTCAGGGGAGAGAACACTGAAGCTTTCTTT. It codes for CAWSVRGENTEAFF.

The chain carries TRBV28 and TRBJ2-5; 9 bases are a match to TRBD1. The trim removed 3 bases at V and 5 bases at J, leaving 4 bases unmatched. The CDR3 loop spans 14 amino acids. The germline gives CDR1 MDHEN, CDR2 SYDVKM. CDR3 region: CASSFGTGFETQYF. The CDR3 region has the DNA TGTGCCAGCAGTTTCGGGACAGGGTTTGAGACCCAGTACTTC.

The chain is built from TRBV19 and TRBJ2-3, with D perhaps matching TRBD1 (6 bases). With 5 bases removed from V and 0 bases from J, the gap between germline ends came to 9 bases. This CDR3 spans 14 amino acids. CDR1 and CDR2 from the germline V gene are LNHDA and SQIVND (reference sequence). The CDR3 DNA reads TGTGCCAGTAGTCTGACAGGCAGCACAGATACGCAGTATTTT. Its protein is CASSLTGSTDTQYF.

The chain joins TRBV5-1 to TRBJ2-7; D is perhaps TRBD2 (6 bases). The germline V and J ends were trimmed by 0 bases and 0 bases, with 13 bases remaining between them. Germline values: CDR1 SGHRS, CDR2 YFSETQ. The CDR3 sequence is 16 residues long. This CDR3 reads CASSLASSASSYEQYF. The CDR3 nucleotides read TGCGCCAGCAGCTTGGCCTCTAGCGCGAGCTCCTACGAGCAGTACTTC.

The CDR3 DNA follows: TGTGCCAGCAGCCATACGACCCTTAGGGGCGCGGGAACTGAAGCTTTCTTT. Amino acids: CASSHTTLRGAGTEAFF. The genes are TRBV7-8 and TRBJ1-1, with D perhaps TRBD1 (5 bases). This CDR3 contains 17 residues. V was clipped by 5 bases and J by 5 bases, with 24 bases between them. In germline, CDR1 is SGHVS, CDR2 FQNEAQ.

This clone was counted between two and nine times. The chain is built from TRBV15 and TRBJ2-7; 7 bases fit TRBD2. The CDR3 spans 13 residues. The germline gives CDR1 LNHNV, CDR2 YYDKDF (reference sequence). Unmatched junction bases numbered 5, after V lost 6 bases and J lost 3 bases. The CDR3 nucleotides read TGTGCCACCAGTTCCGCGGGGGACTACGAGCAGTACTTC. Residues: CATSSAGDYEQYF. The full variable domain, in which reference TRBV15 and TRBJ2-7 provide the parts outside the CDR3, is DAMVIQNPRYQVTQFGKPVTLSCSQTLNHNVMYWYQQKSSQAPKLLFHYYDKDFNNEADTPDNFQSRRPNTSFCFLDIRSPGLGDTAMYLCATSSAGDYEQYFGPGTRLTVT.

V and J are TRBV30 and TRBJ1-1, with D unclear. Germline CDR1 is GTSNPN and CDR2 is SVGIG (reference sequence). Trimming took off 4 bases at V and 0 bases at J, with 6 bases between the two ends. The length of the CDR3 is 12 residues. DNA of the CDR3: TGTGCCTGGATCCCCGTGAACACTGAAGCTTTCTTT. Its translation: CAWIPVNTEAFF.

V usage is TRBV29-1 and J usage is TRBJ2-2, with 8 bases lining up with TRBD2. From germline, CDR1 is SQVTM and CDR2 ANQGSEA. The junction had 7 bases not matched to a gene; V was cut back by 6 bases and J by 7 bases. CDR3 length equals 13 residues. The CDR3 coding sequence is TGCAGCGTCCGCATCGGGGGGGGCGGGGAGCTGTTTTTT. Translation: CSVRIGGGGELFF.

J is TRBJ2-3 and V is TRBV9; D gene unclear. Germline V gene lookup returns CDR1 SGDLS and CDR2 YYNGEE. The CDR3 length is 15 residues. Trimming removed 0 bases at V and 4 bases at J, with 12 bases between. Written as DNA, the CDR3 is TGTGCCAGCAGCGTAGTCCCGAACCTACCAGATACGCAGTATTTT. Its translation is CASSVVPNLPDTQYF.

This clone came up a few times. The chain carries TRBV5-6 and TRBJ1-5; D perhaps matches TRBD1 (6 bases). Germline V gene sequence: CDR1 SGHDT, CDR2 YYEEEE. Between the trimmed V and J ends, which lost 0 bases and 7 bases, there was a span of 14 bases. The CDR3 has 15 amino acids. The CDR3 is CASSLGTRGGQPQHF. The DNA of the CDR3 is TGTGCCAGCAGCTTGGGTACGAGGGGGGGGCAGCCCCAGCATTTT.

The CDR3 loop reads CASSPGGGEKLFF. The DNA of the CDR3 is TGTGCCAGCAGCCCAGGGGGCGGTGAAAAACTGTTTTTT. The V call is TRBV7-6, the J call TRBJ1-4; TRBD1 agrees at 8 bases. The V and J ends lost 5 bases and 7 bases, in that order; junction bases with no gene match: 3. CDR3 size: 13 residues. CDR1 and CDR2 (germline): SGHVS, FNYEAQ. The entire variable domain, with the rest obtained from reference TRBV7-6 and TRBJ1-4, is as follows: GAGVSQSPRYKVTKRGQDVALRCDPISGHVSLYWYRQALGQGPEFLTYFNYEAQQDKSGLPNDRFSAERPEGSISTLTIQRTEQRDSAMYRCASSPGGGEKLFFGSGTQLSVL.

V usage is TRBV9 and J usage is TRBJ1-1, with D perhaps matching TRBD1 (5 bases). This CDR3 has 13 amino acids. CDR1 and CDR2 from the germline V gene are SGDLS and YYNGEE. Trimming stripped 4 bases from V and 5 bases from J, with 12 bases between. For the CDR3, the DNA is TGTGCCAGCAGCCCATGGGGGGGGACTGAAGCTTTCTTT. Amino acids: CASSPWGGTEAFF.

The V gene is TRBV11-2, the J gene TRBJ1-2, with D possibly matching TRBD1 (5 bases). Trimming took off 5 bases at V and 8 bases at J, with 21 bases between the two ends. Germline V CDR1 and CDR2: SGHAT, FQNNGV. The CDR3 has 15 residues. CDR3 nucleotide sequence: TGTGCCAGCAGCCCTAATCAACTTAGCGGGGGAGGCTACACCTTC. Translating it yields CASSPNQLSGGGYTF.

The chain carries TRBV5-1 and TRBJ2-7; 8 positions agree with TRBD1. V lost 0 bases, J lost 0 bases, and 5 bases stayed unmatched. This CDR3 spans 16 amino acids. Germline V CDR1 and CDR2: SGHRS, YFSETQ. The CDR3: CASSLAWDRRSYEQYF. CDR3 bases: TGCGCCAGCAGCTTGGCCTGGGACAGGCGCTCCTACGAGCAGTACTTC.

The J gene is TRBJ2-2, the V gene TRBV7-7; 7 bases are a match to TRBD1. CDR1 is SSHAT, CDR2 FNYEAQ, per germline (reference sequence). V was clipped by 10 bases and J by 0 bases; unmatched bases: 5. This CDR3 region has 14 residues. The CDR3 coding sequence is TGTGCCACCCGACAGGGTACGAACACCGGGGAGCTGTTTTTT. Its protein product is CATRQGTNTGELFF.

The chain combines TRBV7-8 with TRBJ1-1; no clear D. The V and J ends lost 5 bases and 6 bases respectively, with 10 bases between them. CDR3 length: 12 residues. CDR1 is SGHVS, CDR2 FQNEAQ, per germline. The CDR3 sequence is CASSRLESEAFF. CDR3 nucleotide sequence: TGTGCCAGCAGCCGACTGGAGTCTGAAGCTTTCTTT.

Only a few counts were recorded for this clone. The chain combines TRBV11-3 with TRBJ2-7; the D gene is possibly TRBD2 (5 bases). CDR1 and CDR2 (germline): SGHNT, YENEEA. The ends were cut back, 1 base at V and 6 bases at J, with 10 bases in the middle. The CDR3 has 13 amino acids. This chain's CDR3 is CASSLAPSPEQYF. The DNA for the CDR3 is TGTGCCAGCAGCTTAGCTCCTAGCCCCGAGCAGTACTTC. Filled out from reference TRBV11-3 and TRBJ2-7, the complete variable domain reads EAGVVQSPRYKIIEKKQPVAFWCNPISGHNTLYWYLQNLGQGPELLIRYENEEAVDDSQLPKDRFSAERLKGVDSTLKIQPAELGDSAVYLCASSLAPSPEQYFGPGTRLTVT.

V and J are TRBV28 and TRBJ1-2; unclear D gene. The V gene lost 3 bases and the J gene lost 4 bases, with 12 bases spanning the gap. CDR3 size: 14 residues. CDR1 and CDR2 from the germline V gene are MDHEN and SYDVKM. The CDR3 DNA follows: TGTGCCAGCAGTTTCGTTCCAGGTAGCTATGGCTACACCTTC. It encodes CASSFVPGSYGYTF.

The CDR3 DNA reads TGTGCCAGCAGCTCGCGGACTAGCGGGGGGGCAAAGAACACCGGGGAGCTGTTTTTT. Its translation: CASSSRTSGGAKNTGELFF. The rearrangement links TRBV7-2 to TRBJ2-2; 15 nucleotides agree with TRBD2. Trimming took 4 bases from V and 1 from J; bases not matched to a gene: 7. The CDR3 loop spans 19 amino acids. The germline gives CDR1 SGHTA, CDR2 FQGNSA.

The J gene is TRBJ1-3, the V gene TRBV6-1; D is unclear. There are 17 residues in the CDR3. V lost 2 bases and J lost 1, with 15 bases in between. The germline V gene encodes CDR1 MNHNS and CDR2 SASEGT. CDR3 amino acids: CASSEWAFSDSGNTIYF. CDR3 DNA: TGTGCCAGCAGTGAATGGGCCTTTAGCGATTCTGGAAACACCATATATTTT.

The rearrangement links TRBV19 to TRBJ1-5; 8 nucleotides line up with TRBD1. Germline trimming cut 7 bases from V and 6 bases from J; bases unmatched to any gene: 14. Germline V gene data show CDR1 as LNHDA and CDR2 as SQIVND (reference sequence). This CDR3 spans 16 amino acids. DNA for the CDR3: TGTGCCAGTACCCCCGGGGCAGGGGGCTTTACTCAGCCCCAGCATTTT. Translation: CASTPGAGGFTQPQHF. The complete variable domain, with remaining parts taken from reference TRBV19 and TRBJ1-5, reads DGGITQSPKYLFRKEGQNVTLSCEQNLNHDAMYWYRQDPGQGLRLIYYSQIVNDFQKGDIAEGYSVSREKKESFPLTVTSAQKNPTAFYLCASTPGAGGFTQPQHFGDGTRLSIL.

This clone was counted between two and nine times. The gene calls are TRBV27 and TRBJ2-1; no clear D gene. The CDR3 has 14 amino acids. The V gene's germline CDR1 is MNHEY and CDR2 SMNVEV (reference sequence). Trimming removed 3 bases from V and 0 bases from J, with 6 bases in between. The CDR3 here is CASSFESSYNEQFF. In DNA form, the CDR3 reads TGTGCCAGCAGTTTCGAGAGCTCCTACAATGAGCAGTTCTTC.

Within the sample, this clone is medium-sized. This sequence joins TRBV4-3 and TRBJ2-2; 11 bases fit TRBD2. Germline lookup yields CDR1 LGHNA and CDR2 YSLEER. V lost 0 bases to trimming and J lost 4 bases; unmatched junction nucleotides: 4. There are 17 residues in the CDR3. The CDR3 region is CASSQELAGASTGELFF. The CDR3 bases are TGCGCCAGCAGCCAAGAACTAGCGGGAGCAAGCACCGGGGAGCTGTTTTTT.

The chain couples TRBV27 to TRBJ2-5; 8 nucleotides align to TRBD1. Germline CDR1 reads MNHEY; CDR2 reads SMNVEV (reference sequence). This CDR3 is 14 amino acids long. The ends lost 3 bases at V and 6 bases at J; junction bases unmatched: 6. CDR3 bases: TGTGCCAGCAGTTTGTCGACAGGGGCGAAGACCCAGTACTTC. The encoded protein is CASSLSTGAKTQYF.

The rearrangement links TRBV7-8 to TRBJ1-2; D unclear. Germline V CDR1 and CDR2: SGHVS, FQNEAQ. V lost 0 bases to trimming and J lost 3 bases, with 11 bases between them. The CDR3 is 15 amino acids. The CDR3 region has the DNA TGTGCCAGCAGCTTAGCGGCGGCAGTGCACTATGGCTACACCTTC. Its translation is CASSLAAAVHYGYTF.

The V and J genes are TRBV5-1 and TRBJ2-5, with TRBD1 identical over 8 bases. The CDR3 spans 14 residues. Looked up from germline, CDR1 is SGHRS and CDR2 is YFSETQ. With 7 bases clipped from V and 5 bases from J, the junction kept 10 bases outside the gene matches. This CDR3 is CASSRGGDRETQYF. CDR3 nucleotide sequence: TGCGCCAGCTCGAGGGGCGGGGACAGGGAGACCCAGTACTTC.

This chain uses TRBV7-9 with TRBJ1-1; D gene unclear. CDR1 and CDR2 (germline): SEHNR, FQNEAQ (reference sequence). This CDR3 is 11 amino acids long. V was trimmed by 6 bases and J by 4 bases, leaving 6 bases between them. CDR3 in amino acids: CASRSGTEAFF. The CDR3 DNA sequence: TGTGCCAGCAGGTCGGGCACTGAAGCTTTCTTT.